The rows below give T cell receptor beta chains drawn from one sample of a study of identical twins. One entry per CDR3 protein results from TCRdb running MiXCR on the 5' RACE reads. The sample gives 280,000 or so distinct CDR3 sequences, more than 6.5% of which show up once; around 2.1% is in the top ten. These data were also filed under a second study, of yellow fever vaccine responses in identical twins.

Sequencing input: memory (CD45RO+) T cells sorted from blood. The receptor source for this set is a woman younger than 35 in good health. Each CDR3 is given with its conserved first and last residue. D genes are given only for firm matches. The size field is filled for only some rows; it gives once, few, many or a size class.

abundance | j_gene | len | v_gene | d_gene | CDR3nt | CDR3aa
many | TRBJ1-2 | 16 | TRBV3-1 | TRBD1 | TGTGCCAGCAGCCAAGGGTCCCCCGGGACAGGGGCTGGCTACACCTTC | CASSQGSPGTGAGYTF
once | TRBJ2-1 | 17 | TRBV5-1 | NA | TGCGCCAGCAGCTTGGTCGTCGGGGGGCCCCTTATCAATGAGCAGTTCTTC | CASSLVVGGPLINEQFF
NA | TRBJ2-1 | 15 | TRBV19 | TRBD2 | TGTGCCAGTAGTAGAAAGCGGGAGGGATCCTATGAGCAGTTCTTC | CASSRKREGSYEQFF
few | TRBJ2-1 | 16 | TRBV6-5 | TRBD2 | TGTGCCAGCAGTTCCCTAGGACTAGGTCCAAACAATGAGCAGTTCTTC | CASSSLGLGPNNEQFF
NA | TRBJ2-1 | 17 | TRBV27 | NA | TGTGCCAGCAGTTTCAAGGGCGGGCTAGCCTCCTACAATGAGCAGTTCTTC | CASSFKGGLASYNEQFF
many | TRBJ1-5 | 13 | TRBV6-1 | NA | TGTGCCAGCAGCCTCCGAGCTGGAAAGACCCAGCATTTT | CASSLRAGKTQHF
few | TRBJ2-3 | 14 | TRBV28 | NA | TGTGCCAGCAGATGGGGCGGACGCACAGATACGCAGTATTTT | CASRWGGRTDTQYF
many | TRBJ2-5 | 12 | TRBV12-3/TRBV12-4 | NA | TGTGCCAGCAGTTTGGTAGAAGAGACCCAGTACTTC | CASSLVEETQYF
few | TRBJ1-1 | 14 | TRBV5-1 | TRBD1 | TGCGCCAGCAGCCTGGGACAGGCGTACACTGAAGCTTTCTTT | CASSLGQAYTEAFF
many | TRBJ2-3 | 14 | TRBV5-1 | NA | TGCGCCAGCAGCTTGGGAGGTCCCCCAGATACGCAGTATTTT | CASSLGGPPDTQYF
many | TRBJ2-1 | 17 | TRBV28 | TRBD2 | TGTGCCAGCAGAACAATGACTAGCCTCCTCTCCTACAATGAGCAGTTCTTC | CASRTMTSLLSYNEQFF
many | TRBJ1-3 | 13 | TRBV13 | NA | TGTGCCAGCAGTTCAAACTCTGGAAACACCATATATTTT | CASSSNSGNTIYF
few | TRBJ1-5 | 14 | TRBV4-2 | NA | TGTGCCAGCAGCCAAGACGGTGGTAATCAGCCCCAGCATTTT | CASSQDGGNQPQHF
few | TRBJ2-7 | 13 | TRBV20-1 | NA | TGCAGTGCTAGAGAGGGGAGTTCCTACGAGCAGTACTTC | CSAREGSSYEQYF
NA | TRBJ2-1 | 13 | TRBV20-1 | NA | TGCAGTGCTAGAACCCTCGCAGGGAATGAGCAGTTCTTC | CSARTLAGNEQFF
few | TRBJ2-5 | 14 | TRBV20-1 | NA | TGCAGTGCTAGGGGCGCCAGTTCCCAAGAGACCCAGTACTTC | CSARGASSQETQYF